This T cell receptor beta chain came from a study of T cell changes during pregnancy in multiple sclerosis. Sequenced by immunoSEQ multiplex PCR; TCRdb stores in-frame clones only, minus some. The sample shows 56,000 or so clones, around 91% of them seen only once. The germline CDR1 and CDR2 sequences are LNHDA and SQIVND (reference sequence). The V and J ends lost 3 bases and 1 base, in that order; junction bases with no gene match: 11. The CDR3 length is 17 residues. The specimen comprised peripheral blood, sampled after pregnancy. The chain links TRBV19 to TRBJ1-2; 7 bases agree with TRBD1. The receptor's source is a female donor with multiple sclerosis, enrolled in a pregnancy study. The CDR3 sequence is CASSIKTGQRLNYGYTF. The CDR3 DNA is TGTGCCAGTAGTATTAAGACAGGGCAAAGACTTAACTATGGCTACACCTTC. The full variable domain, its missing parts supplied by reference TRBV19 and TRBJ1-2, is DGGITQSPKYLFRKEGQNVTLSCEQNLNHDAMYWYRQDPGQGLRLIYYSQIVNDFQKGDIAEGYSVSREKKESFPLTVTSAQKNPTAFYLCASSIKTGQRLNYGYTFGSGTRLTVV.